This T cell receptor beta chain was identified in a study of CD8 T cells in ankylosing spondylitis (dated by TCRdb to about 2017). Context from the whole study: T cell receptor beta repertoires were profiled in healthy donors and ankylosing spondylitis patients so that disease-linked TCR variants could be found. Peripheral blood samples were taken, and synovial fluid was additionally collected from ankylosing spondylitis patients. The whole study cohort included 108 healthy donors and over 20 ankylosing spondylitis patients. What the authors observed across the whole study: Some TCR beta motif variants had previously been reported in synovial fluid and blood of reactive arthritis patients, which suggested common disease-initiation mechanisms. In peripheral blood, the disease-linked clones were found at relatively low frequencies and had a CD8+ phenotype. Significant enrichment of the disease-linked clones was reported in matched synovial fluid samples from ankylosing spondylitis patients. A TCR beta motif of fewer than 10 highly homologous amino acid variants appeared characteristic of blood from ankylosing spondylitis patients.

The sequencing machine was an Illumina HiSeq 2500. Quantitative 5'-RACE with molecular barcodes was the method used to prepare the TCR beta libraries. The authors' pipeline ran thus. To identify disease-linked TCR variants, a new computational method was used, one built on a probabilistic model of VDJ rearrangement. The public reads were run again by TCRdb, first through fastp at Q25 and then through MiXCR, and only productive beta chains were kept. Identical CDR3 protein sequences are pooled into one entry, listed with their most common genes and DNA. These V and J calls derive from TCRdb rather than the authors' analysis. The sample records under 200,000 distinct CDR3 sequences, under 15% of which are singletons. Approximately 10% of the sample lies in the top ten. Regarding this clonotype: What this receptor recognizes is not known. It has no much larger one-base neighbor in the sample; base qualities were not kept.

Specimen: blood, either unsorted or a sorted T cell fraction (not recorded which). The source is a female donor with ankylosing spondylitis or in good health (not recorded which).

The CDR3 loop reads CSARGSGRGLAAILEQFF. At the DNA level, the sequence is TGCAGCGCCCGAGGGTCGGGGAGGGGACTAGCGGCGATTCTTGAGCAGTTCTTC. The chain is assembled from TRBV29-1 and TRBJ2-1, and 11 junction bases match TRBD2. CDR1 and CDR2 were assigned from the germline V gene as SQVTM and ANQGSEA. From cysteine to phenylalanine, the CDR3 is 18 amino acids long. The kept DNA is CDR3 alone, 54 bases in frame from the first base. Trimming leaves V shorter by 7 bases and J shorter by 9 bases, with the junction holding 23 bases beyond the gene matches.